This passage covers 13 T cell receptor beta chains from one sample sequenced in a study of blood T cell repertoires in COVID-19. Libraries were prepared by immunoSEQ multiplex PCR; TCRdb keeps only in-frame clonotypes and omits some of them. The profile shows hundreds of thousands of clones, 87% of them singletons. The sequenced sample was PBMCs or T cells enriched from blood (not recorded which). The receptors derive from a woman aged 40 to 50 who had recovered from COVID-19.

The gene calls are TRBV14 and TRBJ2-1; 7 bases are shared with TRBD2. Germline V gene sequence: CDR1 SGHDN, CDR2 FVKESK. The J segment lost 5 bases and the V segment lost 5 bases, leaving 6 bases of the junction unmatched. The CDR3 has 14 amino acids. The CDR3: CASSLPGTNNEQFF. CDR3 DNA sequence: TGTGCCAGCAGCTTGCCAGGGACTAACAATGAGCAGTTCTTC.

This chain links TRBV24-1 with TRBJ1-2; a possible D gene is TRBD1 (5 bases). The CDR3 length is 12 residues. Germline V gene lookup returns CDR1 KGHDR and CDR2 SFDVKD. V was cut by 6 bases and J by 2 bases, with 6 bases left in between. The CDR3 reads CATSSGNYGYTF. CDR3 nucleotide sequence: TGTGCCACCAGTTCAGGGAACTATGGCTACACCTTC.

This chain joins TRBV5-4 and TRBJ2-1; 11 bases map to TRBD2. V gave up 4 bases and J gave up 5 bases; unmatched junction bases: 8. CDR3 length: 16 amino acids. Looked up from germline, CDR1 is SGHNT and CDR2 is YYREEE (reference sequence). CDR3 in amino acids: CASSRVPGLADNEQFF. The CDR3, as DNA: TGTGCCAGCAGCCGCGTTCCGGGACTAGCGGACAATGAGCAGTTCTTC.

The gene calls are TRBV7-2 and TRBJ1-1; no clear D. Germline V CDR1 and CDR2: SGHTA, FQGNSA. This CDR3 contains 17 residues. Deletions cut 1 base from V and 7 bases from J, with 22 bases between. For the CDR3, the DNA is TGTGCCAGCAGCTTAGAATATCCAGGATTGGGTGATGGTGAAGCTTTCTTT. This encodes CASSLEYPGLGDGEAFF.

This sequence joins TRBV27 and TRBJ2-1; TRBD2 is a possible D gene (7 bases). Trimming took off 1 base at V and 3 bases at J, with 34 bases between the two ends. Per the germline V gene, CDR1 is MNHEY and CDR2 is SMNVEV (reference sequence). The CDR3 length is 23 residues. CDR3 residues: CASSLFTFTLVTRGPSGYNEQFF. The CDR3 DNA follows: TGTGCCAGCAGTTTATTTACCTTCACTCTCGTAACCCGGGGGCCTAGCGGCTACAATGAGCAGTTCTTC.

This chain joins TRBV27 and TRBJ2-3; 13 positions agree with TRBD2. The CDR3 has 18 residues. The J segment lost 1 base and the V segment lost 0 bases, leaving 4 bases of the junction unmatched. Germline V gene sequence: CDR1 MNHEY, CDR2 SMNVEV (reference sequence). The CDR3 protein is CASSLSRLAGGRTDTQYF. The CDR3 nucleotides are TGTGCCAGCAGTTTATCCCGACTAGCGGGAGGCCGCACAGATACGCAGTATTTT.

The chain uses TRBV20-1 and TRBJ1-2, with no clear D. The V gene's germline CDR1 is DFQATT and CDR2 SNEGSKA (reference sequence). Trimming stripped 4 bases from V and 6 bases from J, with 9 bases between. This CDR3 is 11 amino acids long. CDR3 sequence (DNA): TGCAGTGCTAAGGTCCAGGATGGCTACACCTTC. Translating gives CSAKVQDGYTF.

The DNA of the CDR3 is TGTGCCAGCAGTTCCTGGGGAGCGGGAGGAGGAAATGAGCAGTTCTTC. Amino acids: CASSSWGAGGGNEQFF. The genes are TRBV28 and TRBJ2-1, with 9 bases fitting TRBD2. Germline-derived CDR1 and CDR2 are MDHEN and SYDVKM. The CDR3 sequence is 16 residues long. J lost 7 bases, V lost 4 bases, and 11 bases had no gene match. Together with reference TRBV28 and TRBJ2-1, the CDR3 gives the full variable domain: DVKVTQSSRYLVKRTGEKVFLECVQDMDHENMFWYRQDPGLGLRLIYFSYDVKMKEKGDIPEGYSVSREKKERFSLILESASTNQTSMYLCASSSWGAGGGNEQFFGPGTRLTVL.

The V and J genes are TRBV7-2 and TRBJ1-2; D gene unclear. CDR1 is SGHTA and CDR2 is FQGNSA in the germline V gene. Trimming stripped 4 bases from V and 7 bases from J, with 13 bases between. CDR3 length: 13 residues. CDR3 region: CASSYTSEGGYTF. The DNA of the CDR3 is TGTGCCAGCAGCTACACCTCAGAGGGTGGCTACACCTTC.

V gene TRBV2 combines with J gene TRBJ2-6; no clear D. Trimming cost V 6 bases and J 0 bases, with 6 bases left between them. The germline V gene has CDR1 SNHLY and CDR2 FYNNEI. This CDR3 region has 14 residues. The CDR3 DNA reads as TGTGCCAGCAGGACGGGCTCTGGGGCCAACGTCCTGACTTTC. This translates into CASRTGSGANVLTF.

The chain's CDR3 is CASRLSTDTQYF. CDR3 in DNA: TGTGCCAGCAGACTTAGCACAGATACGCAGTATTTT. J is TRBJ2-3 and V is TRBV28; D gene uncertain. V was trimmed by 6 bases and J by 0 bases, leaving 4 bases between them. The CDR3 length is 12 residues. Per the germline V gene, CDR1 is MDHEN and CDR2 is SYDVKM. The full variable domain, in which reference TRBV28 and TRBJ2-3 provide the parts outside the CDR3, is DVKVTQSSRYLVKRTGEKVFLECVQDMDHENMFWYRQDPGLGLRLIYFSYDVKMKEKGDIPEGYSVSREKKERFSLILESASTNQTSMYLCASRLSTDTQYFGPGTRLTVL.

The chain recombines TRBV5-1 with TRBJ1-1; D might be TRBD1 (5 bases). This CDR3 spans 18 amino acids. V dropped 4 bases and J dropped 0 bases, with 22 bases sitting between them. The germline V gene has CDR1 SGHRS and CDR2 YFSETQ. The CDR3 DNA sequence: TGCGCCAGCAGCAGAATAACAGGCTCCACCCTTATGAACACTGAAGCTTTCTTT. It yields the protein CASSRITGSTLMNTEAFF.

CDR3 in amino acids: CASNSRWPTDTQYF. The CDR3 DNA reads TGTGCCAGCAACTCGCGGTGGCCCACAGATACGCAGTATTTT. V gene TRBV6-5 combines with J gene TRBJ2-3; D call uncertain. CDR3 length: 14 amino acids. V lost 7 bases and J 2 bases, leaving 13 bases between the germline ends. The germline V gene has CDR1 MNHEY and CDR2 SVGAGI.